This is a list of T cell receptor beta chains from one sample in a study of blood T cell repertoires in COVID-19. Assay: immunoSEQ multiplex PCR; the TCRdb copy retains only in-frame clones and omits some. The repertoire holds fewer than 200,000 clones, with around 76% as singletons. The sample was peripheral blood. These receptors were taken from a woman aged 45-65 years with active or convalescent COVID-19. CDR3s include the opening cysteine and the closing phenylalanine or tryptophan. The order of the fields is J gene, clone size, D gene, V gene, CDR3 DNA, CDR3 protein. The D gene is left open where the match is weak. The listing skips clone size in some rows; elsewhere it reads once, few, many or a size class.

TRBJ1-4,once,TRBD1,TRBV4-3,TGCGCCAGCAGCCGACAGGGGGCGGCTAATGAAAAACTGTTTTTT,CASSRQGAANEKLFF
TRBJ2-3,.,TRBD2,TRBV11-2,TGTGCCAGCAGCTTCGCGACTAGCGGGGGTGATACGCAGTATTTT,CASSFATSGGDTQYF
TRBJ1-2,.,TRBD1,TRBV29-1,TGCAGCGCTGGGACAGGGACTAACTATGGCTACACCTTC,CSAGTGTNYGYTF
TRBJ2-3,.,.,TRBV7-2,TGTGCCAGCAGCTTAGTAGATGTTAGCACAGATACGCAGTATTTT,CASSLVDVSTDTQYF
TRBJ1-4,.,TRBD1,TRBV9,TGTGCCAGCAGCGTACCGGGACAGAATGAAAAACTGTTTTTT,CASSVPGQNEKLFF
TRBJ1-6,few,.,TRBV30,TGTGCCTGGCGACAGCAGAGAAATTCACCCCTCCACTTT,CAWRQQRNSPLHF
TRBJ1-4,few,.,TRBV3-1/TRBV3-2,TGTGCCAGCAGCCAAGGGAGCTCAACTAATGAAAAACTGTTTTTT,CASSQGSSTNEKLFF
TRBJ1-1,.,.,TRBV3-1/TRBV3-2,TGTGCCAGCAGCCTTAGCCGCCGGGACATTGAAGCTTTCTTT,CASSLSRRDIEAFF
TRBJ2-4,.,.,TRBV19,TGTGCCAGTAGTATCTGGGCACGATCAAACATTCAGTACTTC,CASSIWARSNIQYF
TRBJ1-2,.,TRBD1,TRBV27,TGTGCCAGCAGACCGACAGGGGGCTGGTATGGCTACACCTTC,CASRPTGGWYGYTF